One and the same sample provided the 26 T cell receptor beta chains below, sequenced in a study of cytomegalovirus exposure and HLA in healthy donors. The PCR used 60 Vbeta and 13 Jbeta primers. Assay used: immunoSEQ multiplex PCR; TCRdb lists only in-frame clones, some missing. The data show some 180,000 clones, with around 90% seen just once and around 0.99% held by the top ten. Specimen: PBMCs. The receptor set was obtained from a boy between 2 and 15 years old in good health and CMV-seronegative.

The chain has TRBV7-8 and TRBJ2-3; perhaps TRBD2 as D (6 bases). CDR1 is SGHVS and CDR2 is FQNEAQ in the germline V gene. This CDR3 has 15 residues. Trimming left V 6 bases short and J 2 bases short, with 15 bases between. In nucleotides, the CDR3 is TGTGCCAGCAGTCCCTTGCGGGGCGCCACAGATACGCAGTATTTT. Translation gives CASSPLRGATDTQYF.

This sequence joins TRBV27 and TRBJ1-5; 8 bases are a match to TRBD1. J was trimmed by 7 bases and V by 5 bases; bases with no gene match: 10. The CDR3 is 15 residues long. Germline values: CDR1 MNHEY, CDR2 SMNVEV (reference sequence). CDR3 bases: TGTGCCAGCAGTGCACAGGGGGGGAGAAAACAGCCCCAGCATTTT. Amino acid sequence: CASSAQGGRKQPQHF.

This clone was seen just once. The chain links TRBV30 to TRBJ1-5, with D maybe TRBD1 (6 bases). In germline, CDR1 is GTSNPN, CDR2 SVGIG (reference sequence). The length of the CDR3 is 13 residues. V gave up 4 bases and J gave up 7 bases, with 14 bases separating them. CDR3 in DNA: TGTGCCTGGACAGGGGCCGGGGGGCAGCCCCAGCATTTT. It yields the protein CAWTGAGGQPQHF.

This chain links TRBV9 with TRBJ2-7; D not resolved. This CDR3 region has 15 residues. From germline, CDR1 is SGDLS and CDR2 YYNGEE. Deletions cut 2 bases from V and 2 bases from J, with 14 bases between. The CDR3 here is CASSVASDFTYEQYF. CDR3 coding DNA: TGTGCCAGCAGCGTGGCTTCAGACTTTACCTACGAGCAGTACTTC.

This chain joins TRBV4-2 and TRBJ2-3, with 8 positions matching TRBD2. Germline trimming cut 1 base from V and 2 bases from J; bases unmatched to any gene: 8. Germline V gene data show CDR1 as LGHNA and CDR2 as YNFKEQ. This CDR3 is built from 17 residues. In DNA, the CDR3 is TGTGCCAGCAGCCAAGGTCCGTCGACTAGCGTCACAGATACGCAGTATTTT. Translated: CASSQGPSTSVTDTQYF.

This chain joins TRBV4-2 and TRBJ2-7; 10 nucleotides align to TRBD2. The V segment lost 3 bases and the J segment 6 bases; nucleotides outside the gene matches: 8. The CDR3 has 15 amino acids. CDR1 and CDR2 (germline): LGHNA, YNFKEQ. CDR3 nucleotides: TGTGCCAGCAGCCACCCCAGCGGGGGGGCCATCGAGCAGTACTTC. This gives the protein CASSHPSGGAIEQYF.

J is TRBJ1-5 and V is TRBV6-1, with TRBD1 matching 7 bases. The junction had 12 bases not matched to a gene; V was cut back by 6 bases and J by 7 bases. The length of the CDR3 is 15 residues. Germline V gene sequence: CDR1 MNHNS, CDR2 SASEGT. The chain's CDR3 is CASSDQGVVSQPQHF. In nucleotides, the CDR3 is TGTGCCAGCAGCGATCAGGGGGTGGTAAGCCAGCCCCAGCATTTT.

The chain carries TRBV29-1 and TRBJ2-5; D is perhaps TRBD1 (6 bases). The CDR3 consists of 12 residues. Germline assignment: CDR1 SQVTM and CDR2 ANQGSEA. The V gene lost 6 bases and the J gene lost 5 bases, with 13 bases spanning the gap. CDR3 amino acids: CSVWDKAETQYF. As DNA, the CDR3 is TGCAGCGTGTGGGACAAGGCGGAGACCCAGTACTTC. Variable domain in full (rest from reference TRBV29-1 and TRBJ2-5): SAVISQKPSRDICQRGTSLTIQCQVDSQVTMMFWYRQQPGQSLTLIATANQGSEATYESGFVIDKFPISRPNLTFSTLTVSNMSPEDSSIYLCSVWDKAETQYFGPGTRLLVL.

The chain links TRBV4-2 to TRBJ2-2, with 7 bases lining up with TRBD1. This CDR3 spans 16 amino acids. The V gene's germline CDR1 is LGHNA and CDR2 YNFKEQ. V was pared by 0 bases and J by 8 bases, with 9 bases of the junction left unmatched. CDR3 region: CASSQDSTPGQGELFF. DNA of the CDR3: TGTGCCAGCAGCCAAGACTCAACACCGGGACAGGGGGAGCTGTTTTTT.

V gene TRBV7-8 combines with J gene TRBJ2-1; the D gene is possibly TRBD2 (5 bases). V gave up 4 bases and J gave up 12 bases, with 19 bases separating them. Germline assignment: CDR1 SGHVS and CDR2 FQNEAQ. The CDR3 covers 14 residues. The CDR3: CASSSTNGLSGQFF. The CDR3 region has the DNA TGTGCCAGCAGCTCAACGAACGGACTGAGTGGGCAGTTCTTC.

CDR3 amino acids: CASSLEHATDTQYF. The DNA for the CDR3 is TGTGCCAGCAGCTTAGAACACGCCACAGATACGCAGTATTTT. The J gene is TRBJ2-3, the V gene TRBV7-2, with D uncertain. Germline assignment: CDR1 SGHTA and CDR2 FQGNSA. The V gene lost 1 base and the J gene lost 2 bases, with 7 bases spanning the gap. CDR3 length: 14 residues.

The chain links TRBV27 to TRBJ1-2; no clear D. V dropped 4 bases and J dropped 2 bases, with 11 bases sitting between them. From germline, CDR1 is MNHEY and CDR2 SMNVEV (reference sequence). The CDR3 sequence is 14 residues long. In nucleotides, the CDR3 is TGTGCCAGCAGTTCCGAGACGGGGAACTATGGCTACACCTTC. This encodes CASSSETGNYGYTF.

Written as DNA, the CDR3 is TGTGCCAGCAGCTTTTCTCGGGGGGCCTCCTACAATGAGCAGTTCTTC. Its protein is CASSFSRGASYNEQFF. This rearrangement joins TRBV7-8 to TRBJ2-1; possibly TRBD2 for D (7 bases). The CDR3 consists of 16 residues. Looked up from germline, CDR1 is SGHVS and CDR2 is FQNEAQ. V was cut by 3 bases and J by 0 bases, with 12 bases left in between.

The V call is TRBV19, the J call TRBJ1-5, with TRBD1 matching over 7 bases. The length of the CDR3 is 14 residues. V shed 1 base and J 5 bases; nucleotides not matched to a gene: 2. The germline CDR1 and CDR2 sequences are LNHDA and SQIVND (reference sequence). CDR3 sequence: CASSIGDSYQPQHF. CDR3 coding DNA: TGTGCCAGTAGTATAGGGGACAGCTATCAGCCCCAGCATTTT.

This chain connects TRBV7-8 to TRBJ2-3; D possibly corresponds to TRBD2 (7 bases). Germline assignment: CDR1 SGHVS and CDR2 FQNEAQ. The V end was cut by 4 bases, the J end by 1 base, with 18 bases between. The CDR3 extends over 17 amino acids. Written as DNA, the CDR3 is TGTGCCAGCAGCTCGGGGACTACAGGGATTCGCACAGATACGCAGTATTTT. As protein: CASSSGTTGIRTDTQYF.

For the CDR3, the DNA is TGTGCCAGCGGACTCCGGTACAATGAGCAGTTCTTC. As protein: CASGLRYNEQFF. V usage is TRBV7-6 and J usage is TRBJ2-1; D is possibly TRBD2 (5 bases). The CDR3 is 12 residues long. The germline V gene has CDR1 SGHVS and CDR2 FNYEAQ. The V end lost 8 bases, the J end lost 4 bases, and 9 bases lay between the germline ends.

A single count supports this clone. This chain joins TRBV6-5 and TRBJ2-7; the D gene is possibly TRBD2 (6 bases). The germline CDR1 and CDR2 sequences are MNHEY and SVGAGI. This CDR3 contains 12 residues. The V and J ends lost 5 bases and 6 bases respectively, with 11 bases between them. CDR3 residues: CASSNRLVEQYF. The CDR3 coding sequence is TGTGCCAGCAGTAATCGACTAGTCGAGCAGTACTTC.

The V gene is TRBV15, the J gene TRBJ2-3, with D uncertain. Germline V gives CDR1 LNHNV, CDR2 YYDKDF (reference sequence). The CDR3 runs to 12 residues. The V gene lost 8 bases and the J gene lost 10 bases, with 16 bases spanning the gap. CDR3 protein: CATGQSSLAQYF. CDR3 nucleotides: TGTGCCACCGGGCAGTCGAGTTTGGCGCAGTATTTT.

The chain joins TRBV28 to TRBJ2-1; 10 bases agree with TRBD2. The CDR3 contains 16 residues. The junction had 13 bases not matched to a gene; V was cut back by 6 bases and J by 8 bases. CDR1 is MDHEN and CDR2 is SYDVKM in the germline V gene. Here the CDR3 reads CASRDGTSEKGDEQFF. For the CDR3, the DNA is TGTGCCAGCAGGGACGGGACTAGCGAAAAAGGGGATGAGCAGTTCTTC.

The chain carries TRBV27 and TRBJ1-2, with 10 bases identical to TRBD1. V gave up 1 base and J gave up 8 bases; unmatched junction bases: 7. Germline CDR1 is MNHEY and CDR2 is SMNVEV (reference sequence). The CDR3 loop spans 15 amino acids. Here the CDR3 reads CASSLFGGQGIGYTF. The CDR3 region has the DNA TGTGCCAGCAGTTTATTTGGGGGACAGGGGATCGGCTACACCTTC.

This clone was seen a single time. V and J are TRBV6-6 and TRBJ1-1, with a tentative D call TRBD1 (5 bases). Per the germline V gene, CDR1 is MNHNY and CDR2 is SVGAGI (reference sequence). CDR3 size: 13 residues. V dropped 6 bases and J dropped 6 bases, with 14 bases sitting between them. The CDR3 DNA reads TGTGCCAGCAGGCCGTTGGGGCCCGCTGAAGCTTTCTTT. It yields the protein CASRPLGPAEAFF.

Here the CDR3 reads CSALAGREQYF. CDR3 DNA: TGCAGTGCCCTTGCAGGGCGCGAGCAGTACTTC. The rearrangement links TRBV20-1 to TRBJ2-7; weak D call: TRBD1 (5 bases). Germline loops: CDR1 DFQATT, CDR2 SNEGSKA (reference sequence). V lost 6 bases and J lost 6, with 12 bases in between. The CDR3 contains 11 residues.

The CDR3 DNA reads as TGTGCCAGTAATGACAGGGCCTGGAGTGAGGACACTGAAGCTTTCTTT. This translates into CASNDRAWSEDTEAFF. The chain has TRBV19 and TRBJ1-1; 7 bases map to TRBD1. In germline, CDR1 is LNHDA, CDR2 SQIVND (reference sequence). The CDR3 consists of 16 residues. V was pared by 7 bases and J by 3 bases, with 14 bases of the junction left unmatched.

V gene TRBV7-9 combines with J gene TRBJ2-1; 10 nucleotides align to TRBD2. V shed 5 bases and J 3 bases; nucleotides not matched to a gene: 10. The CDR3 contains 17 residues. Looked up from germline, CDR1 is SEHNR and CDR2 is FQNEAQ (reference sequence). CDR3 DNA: TGTGCCAGCAGCCAGAAATCCAGGACTAGCGGCTACAATGAGCAGTTCTTC. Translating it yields CASSQKSRTSGYNEQFF.

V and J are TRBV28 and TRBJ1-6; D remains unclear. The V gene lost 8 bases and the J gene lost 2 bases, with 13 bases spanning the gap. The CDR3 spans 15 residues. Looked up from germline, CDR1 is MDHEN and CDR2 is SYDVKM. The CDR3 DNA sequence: TGTGCCAGCGCCTCTCAACGGGCCTATAATTCACCCCTCCACTTT. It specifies CASASQRAYNSPLHF.

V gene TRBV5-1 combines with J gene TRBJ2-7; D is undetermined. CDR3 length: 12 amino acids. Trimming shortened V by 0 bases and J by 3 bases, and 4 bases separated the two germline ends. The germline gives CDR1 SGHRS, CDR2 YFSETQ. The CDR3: CASSLVGYEQYF. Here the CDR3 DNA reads TGCGCCAGCAGCTTGGTCGGCTACGAGCAGTACTTC. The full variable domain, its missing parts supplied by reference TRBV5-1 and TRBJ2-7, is KAGVTQTPRYLIKTRGQQVTLSCSPISGHRSVSWYQQTPGQGLQFLFEYFSETQRNKGNFPGRFSGRQFSNSRSEMNVSTLELGDSALYLCASSLVGYEQYFGPGTRLTVT.